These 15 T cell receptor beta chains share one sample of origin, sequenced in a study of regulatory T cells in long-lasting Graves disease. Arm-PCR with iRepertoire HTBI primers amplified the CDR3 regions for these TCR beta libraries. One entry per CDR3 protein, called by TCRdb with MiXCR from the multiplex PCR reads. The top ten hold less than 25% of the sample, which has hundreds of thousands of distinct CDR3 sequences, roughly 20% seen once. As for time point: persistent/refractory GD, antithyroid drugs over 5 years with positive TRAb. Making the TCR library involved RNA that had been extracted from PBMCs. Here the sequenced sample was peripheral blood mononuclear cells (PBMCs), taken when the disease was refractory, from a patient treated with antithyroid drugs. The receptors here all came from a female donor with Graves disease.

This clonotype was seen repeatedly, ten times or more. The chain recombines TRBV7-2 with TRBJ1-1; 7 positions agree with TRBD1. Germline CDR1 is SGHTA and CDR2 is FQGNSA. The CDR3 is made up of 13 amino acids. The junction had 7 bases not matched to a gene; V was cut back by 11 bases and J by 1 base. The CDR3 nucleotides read TGTGCCTCCGTCGGGGACAGGAACACTGAAGCTTTCTTT. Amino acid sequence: CASVGDRNTEAFF.

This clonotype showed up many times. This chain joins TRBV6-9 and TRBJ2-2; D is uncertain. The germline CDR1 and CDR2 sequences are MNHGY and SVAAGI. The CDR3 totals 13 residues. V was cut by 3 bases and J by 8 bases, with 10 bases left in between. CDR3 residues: CASSYHQLGELFF. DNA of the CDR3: TGTGCCAGCAGTTACCATCAGCTGGGGGAGCTGTTTTTT.

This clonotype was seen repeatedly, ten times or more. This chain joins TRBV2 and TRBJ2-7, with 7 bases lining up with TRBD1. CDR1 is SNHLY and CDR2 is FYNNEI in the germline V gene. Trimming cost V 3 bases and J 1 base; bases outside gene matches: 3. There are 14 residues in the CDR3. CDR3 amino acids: CASSDRTGSYEQYF. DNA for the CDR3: TGTGCCAGCAGTGACCGGACAGGATCCTACGAGCAGTACTTC.

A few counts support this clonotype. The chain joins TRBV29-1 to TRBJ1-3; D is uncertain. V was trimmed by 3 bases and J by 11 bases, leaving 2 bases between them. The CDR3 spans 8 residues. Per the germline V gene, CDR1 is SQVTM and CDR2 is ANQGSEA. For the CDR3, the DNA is TGCAGCGTTGACGCCATATATTTT. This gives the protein CSVDAIYF.

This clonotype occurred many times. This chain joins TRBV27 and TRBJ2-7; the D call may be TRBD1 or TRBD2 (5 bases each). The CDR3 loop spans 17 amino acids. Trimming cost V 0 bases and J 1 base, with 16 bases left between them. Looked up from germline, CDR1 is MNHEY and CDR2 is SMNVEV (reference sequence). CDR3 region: CASSLSNWGRTSYEQYF. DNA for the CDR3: TGTGCCAGCAGTTTATCTAACTGGGGACGGACTTCCTACGAGCAGTACTTC.

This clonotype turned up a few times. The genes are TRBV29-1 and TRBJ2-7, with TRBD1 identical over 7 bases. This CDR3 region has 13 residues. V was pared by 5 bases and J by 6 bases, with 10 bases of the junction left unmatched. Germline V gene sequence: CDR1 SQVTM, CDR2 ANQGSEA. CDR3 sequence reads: CSVLGQFGGEQYF. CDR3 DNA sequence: TGCAGCGTTTTGGGACAGTTTGGCGGCGAGCAGTACTTC.

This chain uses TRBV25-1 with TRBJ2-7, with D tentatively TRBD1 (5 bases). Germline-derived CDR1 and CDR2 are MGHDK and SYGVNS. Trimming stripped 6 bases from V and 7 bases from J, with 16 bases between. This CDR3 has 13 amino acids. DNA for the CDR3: TGTGCCAGCAGGATAGGGGCCTTGGGGGAGCAGTACTTC. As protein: CASRIGALGEQYF.

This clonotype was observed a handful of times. In DNA, the CDR3 is TGTGCCAGCAGTTCCCAAGGGACAGGGGCGAACACCGGGGAGCTGTTTTTT. It is translated as CASSSQGTGANTGELFF. J is TRBJ2-2 and V is TRBV6-5, with 10 bases fitting TRBD1. Germline values: CDR1 MNHEY, CDR2 SVGAGI. This CDR3 region has 17 residues. Germline trimming cut 4 bases from V and 0 bases from J; bases unmatched to any gene: 5.

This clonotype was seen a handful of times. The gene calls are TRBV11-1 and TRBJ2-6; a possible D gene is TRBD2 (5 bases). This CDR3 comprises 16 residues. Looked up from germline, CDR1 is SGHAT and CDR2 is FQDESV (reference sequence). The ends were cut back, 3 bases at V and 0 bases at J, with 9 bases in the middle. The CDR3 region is CASSFSSGSGANVLTF. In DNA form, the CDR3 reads TGTGCCAGCAGCTTTTCGAGCGGCTCTGGGGCCAACGTCCTGACTTTC. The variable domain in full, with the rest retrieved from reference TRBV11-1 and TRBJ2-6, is EAEVAQSPRYKITEKSQAVAFWCDPISGHATLYWYRQILGQGPELLVQFQDESVVDDSQLPKDRFSAERLKGVDSTLKIQPAELGDSAMYLCASSFSSGSGANVLTFGAGSRLTVL.

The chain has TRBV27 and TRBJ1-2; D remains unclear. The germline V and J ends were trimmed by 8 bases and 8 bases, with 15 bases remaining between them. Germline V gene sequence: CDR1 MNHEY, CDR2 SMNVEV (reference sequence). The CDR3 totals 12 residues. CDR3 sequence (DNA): TGTGCCAGCGGAGTTATGGGAGGAGGCTACACCTTC. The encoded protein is CASGVMGGGYTF.

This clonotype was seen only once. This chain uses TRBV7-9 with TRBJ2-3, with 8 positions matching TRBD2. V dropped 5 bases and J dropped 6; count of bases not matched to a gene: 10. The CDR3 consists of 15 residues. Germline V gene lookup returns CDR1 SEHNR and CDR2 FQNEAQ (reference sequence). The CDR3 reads CASSVSGAVLDTQYF. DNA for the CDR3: TGTGCCAGCAGCGTTAGCGGGGCTGTGCTTGATACGCAGTATTTT.

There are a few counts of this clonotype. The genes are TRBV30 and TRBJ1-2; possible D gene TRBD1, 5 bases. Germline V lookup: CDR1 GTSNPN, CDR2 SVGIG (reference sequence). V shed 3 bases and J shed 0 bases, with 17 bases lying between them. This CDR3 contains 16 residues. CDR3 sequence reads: CAWSQGPSIANYGYTF. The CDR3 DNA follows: TGTGCCTGGAGCCAGGGCCCTTCTATAGCTAACTATGGCTACACCTTC.

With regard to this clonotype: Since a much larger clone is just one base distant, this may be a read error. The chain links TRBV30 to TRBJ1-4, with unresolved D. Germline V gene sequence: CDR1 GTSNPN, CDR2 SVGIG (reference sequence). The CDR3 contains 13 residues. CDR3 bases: TGTGCCTGGAGTGTAGGGTCGGTTGAAAAACTGGTTTTT. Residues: CAWSVGSVEKLVF.

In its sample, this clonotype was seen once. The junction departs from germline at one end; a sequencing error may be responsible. CDR3 coding DNA: TGTGCCATCAGTGAGTCGTCGAAGACCGGGGAGCTGTTTTTT. This translates into CAISESSKTGELFF. This sequence joins TRBV10-3 and TRBJ2-2, with no clear D. The CDR3 totals 14 residues. Germline CDR1 reads ENHRY; CDR2 reads SYGVKD.

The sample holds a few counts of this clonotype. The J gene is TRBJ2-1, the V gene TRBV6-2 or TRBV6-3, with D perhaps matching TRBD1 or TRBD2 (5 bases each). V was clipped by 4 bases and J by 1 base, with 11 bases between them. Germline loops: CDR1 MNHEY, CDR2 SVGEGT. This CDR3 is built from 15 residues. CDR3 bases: TGTGCCAGCAGTTCCGGGACGCCGTCCTACAATGAGCAGTTCTTC. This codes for CASSSGTPSYNEQFF.